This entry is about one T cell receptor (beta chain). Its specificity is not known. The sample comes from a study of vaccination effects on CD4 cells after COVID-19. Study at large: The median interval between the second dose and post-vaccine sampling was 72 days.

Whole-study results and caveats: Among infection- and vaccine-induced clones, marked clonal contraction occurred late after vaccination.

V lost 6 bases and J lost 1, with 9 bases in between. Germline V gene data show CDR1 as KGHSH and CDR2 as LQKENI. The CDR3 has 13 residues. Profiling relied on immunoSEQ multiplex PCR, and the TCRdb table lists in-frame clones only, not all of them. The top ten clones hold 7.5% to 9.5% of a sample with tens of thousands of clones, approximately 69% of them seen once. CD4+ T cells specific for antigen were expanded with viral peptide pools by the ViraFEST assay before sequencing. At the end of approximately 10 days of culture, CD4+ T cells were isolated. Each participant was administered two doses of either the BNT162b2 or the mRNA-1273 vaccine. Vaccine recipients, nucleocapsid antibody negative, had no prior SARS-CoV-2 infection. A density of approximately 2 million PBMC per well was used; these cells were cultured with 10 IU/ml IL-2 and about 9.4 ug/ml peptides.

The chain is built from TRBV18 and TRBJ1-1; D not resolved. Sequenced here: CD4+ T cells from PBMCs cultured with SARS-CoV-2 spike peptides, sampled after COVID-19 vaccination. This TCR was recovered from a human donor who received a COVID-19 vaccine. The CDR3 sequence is CASSTSSNTEAFF. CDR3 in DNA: TGTGCCAGCTCGACGTCATCGAACACTGAAGCTTTCTTT.